The clone carrying this T cell receptor beta chain was detected ten times or more. Its antigen is unknown. This entry is derived from a study of response to subunit inactivated influenza vaccine. Study findings and constraints: A suggestion made by the authors is that each seasonal influenza vaccination recruits few new T cells.

Trimming removed 6 bases at V and 0 bases at J, with 10 bases between. The length of the CDR3 is 13 residues. The germline gives CDR1 SQVTM, CDR2 ANQGSEA. TCRdb analysed the RT-PCR reads with MiXCR anew, one entry per CDR3 protein. Of some 180,000 distinct CDR3 sequences in the sample, about 9% were seen once. This TCR was recovered from a man aged 50-60 years who received an inactivated influenza vaccine. This sample comprised non-naive T cells sorted from PBMCs, obtained on the day of vaccination. The V and J genes are TRBV29-1 and TRBJ2-3; no firm D call. The CDR3 sequence: CSVDTYSTDTQYF. The CDR3 nucleotides are TGCAGCGTCGATACGTATAGCACAGATACGCAGTATTTT.